A selection of T cell receptor beta chains follows, all from one sample in a study of T cells in Graves' hyperthyroidism and ophthalmopathy. One entry per CDR3 protein, called by TCRdb with MiXCR from the multiplex PCR reads. Among fewer than 550,000 distinct CDR3 sequences listed, around 16% were seen once. Sequencing used blood. These receptors originate from a woman younger than 35 with Graves' hyperthyroidism. Each CDR3 is given without its conserved first and last residue. Fields, in order: V gene, J gene, CDR3 protein.

V gene: TRBV2
J gene: TRBJ1-5
CDR3 protein: ASSEGNRVGQPQH

V gene: TRBV6-1
J gene: TRBJ1-1
CDR3 protein: ASRTGTTEAF

V gene: TRBV11-1
J gene: TRBJ2-1
CDR3 protein: ASSVGSPSGYEQF

V gene: TRBV5-5
J gene: TRBJ1-2
CDR3 protein: ASSPGQGVSHGYT

V gene: TRBV5-5
J gene: TRBJ1-2
CDR3 protein: ASSLGSSDSNYGYT

V gene: TRBV20-1
J gene: TRBJ1-5
CDR3 protein: SASASRLDSNQPQH

V gene: TRBV3-1
J gene: TRBJ2-3
CDR3 protein: ASSQEWAGSTDTQY

V gene: TRBV18
J gene: TRBJ2-7
CDR3 protein: ASSPGLAPYEQY

V gene: TRBV10-2
J gene: TRBJ1-5
CDR3 protein: ATGTGVGDQPQH

V gene: TRBV5-4
J gene: TRBJ2-1
CDR3 protein: ASSFTGAISPYNEQF

V gene: TRBV5-1
J gene: TRBJ2-3
CDR3 protein: ASSPGVWRESADTQY

V gene: TRBV28
J gene: TRBJ2-3
CDR3 protein: ASRGGYTDTQY

V gene: TRBV7-8
J gene: TRBJ2-1
CDR3 protein: ASSPRLSSYNEQF

V gene: TRBV24-1
J gene: TRBJ2-7
CDR3 protein: ATSDSTLTGNAYEQY

V gene: TRBV7-2
J gene: TRBJ2-5
CDR3 protein: ASSLVVLGGRETQY

V gene: TRBV29-1
J gene: TRBJ2-6
CDR3 protein: SVGRDGANVLT

V gene: TRBV12-3/TRBV12-4
J gene: TRBJ1-2
CDR3 protein: ASRPRDRGNYGYT

V gene: TRBV12-3/TRBV12-4
J gene: TRBJ1-5
CDR3 protein: ASSPPANQPQH

V gene: TRBV28
J gene: TRBJ2-1
CDR3 protein: ASSRGLAGGQGSYNEQF

V gene: TRBV7-6
J gene: TRBJ1-1
CDR3 protein: ASSLAYGDTEAF

V gene: TRBV20-1
J gene: TRBJ2-5
CDR3 protein: SAQNQETQY

V gene: TRBV18
J gene: TRBJ2-5
CDR3 protein: ASSPPTSWSETQY

V gene: TRBV7-8
J gene: TRBJ1-5
CDR3 protein: ASSSRQGIQPQH

V gene: TRBV6-5
J gene: TRBJ2-5
CDR3 protein: ASSYSGTGLETQY

V gene: TRBV6-4
J gene: TRBJ2-7
CDR3 protein: ASSPSGGADEQY

V gene: TRBV11-3
J gene: TRBJ2-7
CDR3 protein: ASSETSGYEQY

V gene: TRBV7-6
J gene: TRBJ1-4
CDR3 protein: ASSRAAWDGEKLF

V gene: TRBV7-8
J gene: TRBJ2-6
CDR3 protein: ASALPGANVLT

V gene: TRBV29-1
J gene: TRBJ2-5
CDR3 protein: SVDVPTSGTNQY

V gene: TRBV6-1
J gene: TRBJ1-1
CDR3 protein: ASSEVPLNRAF

V gene: TRBV5-1
J gene: TRBJ1-3
CDR3 protein: ASSFDRNSGNTIY

V gene: TRBV6-2/TRBV6-3
J gene: TRBJ2-7
CDR3 protein: ASSYSRPAGTGEQY

V gene: TRBV27
J gene: TRBJ1-5
CDR3 protein: ASSFGGSGQPQH

V gene: TRBV10-3
J gene: TRBJ2-5
CDR3 protein: AISSGDNLAQY

V gene: TRBV20-1
J gene: TRBJ2-1
CDR3 protein: SARVDRYNEQF

V gene: TRBV11-2
J gene: TRBJ2-7
CDR3 protein: ASSFRMGGGSYEQY

V gene: TRBV20-1
J gene: TRBJ2-1
CDR3 protein: SATSTSRLHEQF

V gene: TRBV4-2
J gene: TRBJ1-1
CDR3 protein: ASSQDSRVGNTEAF

V gene: TRBV28
J gene: TRBJ1-6
CDR3 protein: ASSLGGVTYNSPLH

V gene: TRBV3-1
J gene: TRBJ1-4
CDR3 protein: ASSQVDEKLF

V gene: TRBV28
J gene: TRBJ2-1
CDR3 protein: ASSLGGLAGGGEQF

V gene: TRBV27
J gene: TRBJ2-2
CDR3 protein: ASRLGTSGNTGELF

V gene: TRBV27
J gene: TRBJ2-4
CDR3 protein: ASSLSQAKNIQY

V gene: TRBV20-1
J gene: TRBJ2-1
CDR3 protein: SAERQGPYNEQF

V gene: TRBV20-1
J gene: TRBJ2-7
CDR3 protein: SAITSGISYEQY

V gene: TRBV6-2/TRBV6-3
J gene: TRBJ1-1
CDR3 protein: ASSIGPDTEAF

V gene: TRBV20-1
J gene: TRBJ1-2
CDR3 protein: SARDIGAYGYT

V gene: TRBV7-2
J gene: TRBJ2-7
CDR3 protein: ASSFIGEQY

V gene: TRBV7-9
J gene: TRBJ2-1
CDR3 protein: ASSRDSNFNEQF

V gene: TRBV20-1
J gene: TRBJ1-1
CDR3 protein: SARDPGGTEAF

V gene: TRBV11-2
J gene: TRBJ2-7
CDR3 protein: ASSSVKGRESYEQY

V gene: TRBV12-3/TRBV12-4
J gene: TRBJ2-2
CDR3 protein: ASSLVGGIPGELF

V gene: TRBV2
J gene: TRBJ1-1
CDR3 protein: ASSDGVGEAF

V gene: TRBV28
J gene: TRBJ1-6
CDR3 protein: ASSLDRVTNSPLH

V gene: TRBV7-7
J gene: TRBJ2-1
CDR3 protein: ASSLSQGIHEQF